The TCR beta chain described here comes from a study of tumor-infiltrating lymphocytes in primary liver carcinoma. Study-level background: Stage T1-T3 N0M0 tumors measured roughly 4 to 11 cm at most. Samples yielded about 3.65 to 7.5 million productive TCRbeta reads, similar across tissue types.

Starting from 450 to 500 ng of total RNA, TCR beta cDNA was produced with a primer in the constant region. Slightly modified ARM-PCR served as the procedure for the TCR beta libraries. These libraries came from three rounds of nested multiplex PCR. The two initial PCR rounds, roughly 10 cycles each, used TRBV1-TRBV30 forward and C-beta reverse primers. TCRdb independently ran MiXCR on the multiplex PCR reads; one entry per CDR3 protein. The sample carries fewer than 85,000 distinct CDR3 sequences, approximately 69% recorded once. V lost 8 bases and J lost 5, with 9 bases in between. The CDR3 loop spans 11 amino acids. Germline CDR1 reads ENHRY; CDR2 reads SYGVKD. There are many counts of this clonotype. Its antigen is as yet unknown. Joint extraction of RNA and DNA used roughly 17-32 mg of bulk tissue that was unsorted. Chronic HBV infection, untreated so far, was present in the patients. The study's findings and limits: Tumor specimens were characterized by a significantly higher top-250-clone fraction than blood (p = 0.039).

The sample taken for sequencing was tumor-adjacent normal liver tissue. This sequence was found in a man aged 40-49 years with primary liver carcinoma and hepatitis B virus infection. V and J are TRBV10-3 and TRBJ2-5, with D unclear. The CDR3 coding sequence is TGTGCCATCGCGCGCGGTGAGACCCAGTACTTC. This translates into CAIARGETQYF.